The present entry profiles one T cell receptor beta chain with its context. This entry is derived from a study of cytomegalovirus exposure and HLA in healthy donors. This PCR relied on a set of 60 Vbeta primers and 13 Jbeta primers. Assay used: immunoSEQ multiplex PCR; TCRdb lists only in-frame clones, some missing. The table gives 150,000 or so clones; the top ten clones make up around 1.2% of it. This sequence originates from a woman in her sixties in good health and CMV-seronegative. Specimen: PBMCs.

The CDR3 region is CASSPQDIVNTGELFF. The CDR3 bases are TGTGCCAGCTCACCTCAGGATATCGTGAACACCGGGGAGCTGTTTTTT. The rearrangement links TRBV18 to TRBJ2-2; D is undetermined. Trimming left V 3 bases short and J 1 base short, with 12 bases between. Germline V lookup: CDR1 KGHSH, CDR2 LQKENI. CDR3 length equals 16 residues.